These 5 T cell receptor beta chains came from one sample sequenced in a study of T cell responses to AZD1222 COVID-19 vaccine. Assay: immunoSEQ multiplex PCR; the TCRdb copy retains only in-frame clones and omits some. Of some 170,000 clones in the sample, roughly nine tenths were seen once. Source: peripheral blood, taken on day 0 of AZD1222 vaccination. The origin of the receptors is an adult in good health.

This clone was detected only a few times. The rearrangement uses TRBV7-9 and TRBJ2-5; no reliable D call. The CDR3 runs 13 residues. Trimming removed 2 bases from V and 5 bases from J, with 9 bases in between. Germline-derived CDR1 and CDR2 are SEHNR and FQNEAQ (reference sequence). CDR3 residues: CASSLSGSETQYF. The CDR3, as DNA: TGTGCCAGCAGCTTATCAGGATCGGAGACCCAGTACTTC.

This clone was picked up one time. The chain carries TRBV9 and TRBJ2-1; 12 nucleotides match TRBD2. CDR3 size: 18 residues. Trimming cost V 4 bases and J 5 bases; bases outside gene matches: 13. Germline values: CDR1 SGDLS, CDR2 YYNGEE. The DNA for the CDR3 is TGTGCCAGCAGCCCCCACCCCCCGCTAGCGGGAGGGAACAATGAGCAGTTCTTC. Its translation: CASSPHPPLAGGNNEQFF.

This chain connects TRBV7-2 to TRBJ2-2; D is unresolved. Germline V gene data show CDR1 as SGHTA and CDR2 as FQGNSA. The CDR3 consists of 13 residues. With 5 bases removed from V and 4 bases from J, the gap between germline ends came to 8 bases. In nucleotides, the CDR3 is TGTGCCAGCAGCACGGAGCTCACCGGGGAGCTGTTTTTT. This codes for CASSTELTGELFF.

The gene calls are TRBV18 and TRBJ1-2, with TRBD1 matching 8 bases. Per germline, CDR1 KGHSH and CDR2 LQKENI. V trimming: 5 bases; J trimming: 5 bases; junction bases outside the gene matches: 7. The CDR3 extends over 14 amino acids. CDR3 DNA: TGTGCCAGCTCAGGACAGGGCACTCCATATGGCTACACCTTC. It encodes CASSGQGTPYGYTF.

The V gene is TRBV13, the J gene TRBJ1-1, with 8 bases fitting TRBD1. V was pared by 5 bases and J by 5 bases, with 13 bases of the junction left unmatched. Germline lookup yields CDR1 PRHDT and CDR2 FYEKMQ (reference sequence). The CDR3 consists of 16 residues. DNA of the CDR3: TGTGCCAGCAGCGACGTGACCACAGGGGGGTGGACTGAAGCTTTCTTT. This gives the protein CASSDVTTGGWTEAFF.